One and the same sample provided the 26 T cell receptor beta chains below, sequenced in a study of blood T cell repertoires in COVID-19. Sequenced by immunoSEQ multiplex PCR; TCRdb stores in-frame clones only, minus some. The data contain about 310,000 clones, roughly 91% of them singletons. Sequenced: peripheral blood. These receptors all stem from a middle-aged man with active or convalescent COVID-19.

This chain links TRBV11-2 with TRBJ2-7, with 10 bases identical to TRBD1. This CDR3 spans 18 amino acids. CDR1 is SGHAT and CDR2 is FQNNGV in the germline V gene. J gave up 4 bases and V 5 bases, and 17 bases lay outside the gene matches. The CDR3 loop reads CASSSSTGGAGIGYEQYF. The CDR3 nucleotides are TGTGCCAGCAGCAGCTCGACAGGGGGCGCCGGTATAGGTTACGAGCAGTACTTC.

The count of this clone is one. This chain uses TRBV2 with TRBJ2-7; 12 bases align to TRBD2. This CDR3 has 15 amino acids. V dropped 5 bases and J dropped 0; count of bases not matched to a gene: 2. Germline CDR1 and CDR2: SNHLY and FYNNEI. DNA for the CDR3: TGTGCCAGCAGTAGACTAGCGGGAGACTCCTACGAGCAGTACTTC. This gives the protein CASSRLAGDSYEQYF.

This clone has a single count. This chain uses TRBV25-1 with TRBJ1-1, with D unclear. Trimming pared 4 bases from V and 8 bases from J, leaving 17 bases between. Germline values: CDR1 MGHDK, CDR2 SYGVNS. The CDR3 extends over 14 amino acids. CDR3 residues: CASSVAGTAREAFF. The CDR3 DNA is TGTGCCAGCAGTGTGGCAGGTACGGCCCGAGAAGCTTTCTTT.

This chain joins TRBV10-3 and TRBJ2-1; 14 bases map to TRBD2. The germline CDR1 and CDR2 sequences are ENHRY and SYGVKD. The CDR3 has 13 residues. V lost 6 bases to trimming and J lost 8 bases; unmatched junction nucleotides: 0. In nucleotides, the CDR3 is TGTGCCATCAGGGGACTAGCGGGAGATGAGCAGTTCTTC. Protein: CAIRGLAGDEQFF.

The chain couples TRBV29-1 to TRBJ1-3; D unclear. CDR3 length equals 13 residues. Germline-derived CDR1 and CDR2 are SQVTM and ANQGSEA. Trimming pared 4 bases from V and 0 bases from J, leaving 7 bases between. CDR3 coding DNA: TGCAGCGTTGTTACAGCCTCTGGAAACACCATATATTTT. Translating gives CSVVTASGNTIYF. The whole variable domain, filled in from reference TRBV29-1 and TRBJ1-3, reads SAVISQKPSRDICQRGTSLTIQCQVDSQVTMMFWYRQQPGQSLTLIATANQGSEATYESGFVIDKFPISRPNLTFSTLTVSNMSPEDSSIYLCSVVTASGNTIYFGEGSWLTVV.

This clone has just one count. V usage is TRBV6-5 and J usage is TRBJ2-1; TRBD2 matches at 7 bases. The germline V gene has CDR1 MNHEY and CDR2 SVGAGI. This CDR3 region has 15 residues. V gave up 5 bases and J gave up 2 bases; unmatched junction bases: 6. The CDR3 nucleotides are TGTGCCAGCAGTCCCTCGGGAGGTACCTACAATGAGCAGTTCTTC. Its translation is CASSPSGGTYNEQFF.

The chain joins TRBV18 to TRBJ1-2, with 10 bases matching TRBD1. The junction had 11 bases not matched to a gene; V was cut back by 8 bases and J by 8 bases. The CDR3 is made up of 14 amino acids. Germline V gives CDR1 KGHSH, CDR2 LQKENI. This chain's CDR3 is CASRLTGQGQGYTF. CDR3 nucleotide sequence: TGTGCCAGCCGCCTGACGGGACAGGGGCAGGGCTACACCTTC.

The chain uses TRBV4-3 and TRBJ1-1; TRBD1 might be the D (6 bases). The V and J ends lost 0 bases and 4 bases respectively, with 6 bases between them. The CDR3 is made up of 13 amino acids. CDR1 is LGHNA, CDR2 YSLEER, per germline. CDR3 bases: TGCGCCAGCAGCCAAGACAGGGGCACTGAAGCTTTCTTT. Protein sequence: CASSQDRGTEAFF.

Details on this clone: This same CDR3 is encoded by further DNA sequences in the sample. This chain links TRBV7-8 with TRBJ2-7, with D uncertain. The CDR3 consists of 12 residues. Per the germline V gene, CDR1 is SGHVS and CDR2 is FQNEAQ. V was trimmed by 3 bases and J by 4 bases, leaving 7 bases between them. DNA for the CDR3: TGTGCCAGCAGCTTCACTGGTTACGAGCAGTACTTC. As protein: CASSFTGYEQYF.

V usage is TRBV7-2 and J usage is TRBJ2-2, with 8 bases that match TRBD1. The CDR3 spans 16 residues. Trimming removed 2 bases from V and 0 bases from J; junction bases left unmatched: 2. The germline V gene encodes CDR1 SGHTA and CDR2 FQGNSA. This CDR3 reads CASSLQGAANTGELFF. The CDR3 DNA sequence: TGTGCCAGCAGCTTACAGGGGGCGGCGAACACCGGGGAGCTGTTTTTT.

The chain carries TRBV24-1 and TRBJ2-3; 12 bases map to TRBD2. This CDR3 has 18 amino acids. Per the germline V gene, CDR1 is KGHDR and CDR2 is SFDVKD. The junction had 7 bases not matched to a gene; V was cut back by 2 bases and J by 2 bases. CDR3 residues: CATSDSGLAGPLTDTQYF. The CDR3 DNA follows: TGTGCCACCAGTGATTCCGGACTAGCGGGGCCACTCACAGATACGCAGTATTTT.

The chain carries TRBV7-9 and TRBJ1-4; 7 nucleotides agree with TRBD1. CDR1 is SEHNR, CDR2 FQNEAQ, per germline (reference sequence). CDR3 length: 15 amino acids. Trimming cost V 8 bases and J 3 bases; bases outside gene matches: 9. The CDR3 DNA reads TGTGCCAGCGCAAGACAGGGTCGTCCTAATGAAAAACTGTTTTTT. It specifies CASARQGRPNEKLFF.

Remarks on this clone: Other DNA sequences in this specimen translate into the identical CDR3. This sequence joins TRBV30 and TRBJ1-2; tentative D call: TRBD1 (6 bases). The CDR3 has 12 amino acids. The ends were cut back, 5 bases at V and 2 bases at J, with 9 bases in the middle. The V gene's germline CDR1 is GTSNPN and CDR2 SVGIG (reference sequence). The CDR3 here is CAWSQGNYGYTF. Written as DNA, the CDR3 is TGTGCCTGGTCTCAGGGGAACTATGGCTACACCTTC.

This chain joins TRBV30 and TRBJ1-5; tentatively, D is TRBD1 (5 bases). The V gene's germline CDR1 is GTSNPN and CDR2 SVGIG (reference sequence). This CDR3 spans 13 amino acids. V was shortened by 3 bases and J by 6 bases, with 12 bases between the two germline ends. The DNA of the CDR3 is TGTGCCTGGAGCGCAGGGTGGGGTCAGCCCCAGCATTTT. Amino acids: CAWSAGWGQPQHF.

Comment on this clone: This same CDR3 is encoded by further DNA sequences in the sample. This rearrangement joins TRBV29-1 to TRBJ2-5; 7 bases agree with TRBD1. There are 13 residues in the CDR3. Unmatched junction bases numbered 6, after V lost 4 bases and J lost 4 bases. Per the germline V gene, CDR1 is SQVTM and CDR2 is ANQGSEA. CDR3: CSVGQGQGETQYF. The CDR3 DNA sequence: TGCAGCGTTGGACAGGGCCAGGGAGAGACCCAGTACTTC. Together with reference TRBV29-1 and TRBJ2-5, the CDR3 gives the full variable domain: SAVISQKPSRDICQRGTSLTIQCQVDSQVTMMFWYRQQPGQSLTLIATANQGSEATYESGFVIDKFPISRPNLTFSTLTVSNMSPEDSSIYLCSVGQGQGETQYFGPGTRLLVL.

Concerning this clone: This CDR3 is also generated by other DNA sequences in the sample. The chain links TRBV30 to TRBJ1-2; unclear D gene. The CDR3 length is 12 residues. Trimming took 0 bases from V and 3 from J, leaving 5 bases between them. Germline V gene data show CDR1 as GTSNPN and CDR2 as SVGIG (reference sequence). The CDR3 region is CAWSVLYYGYTF. The CDR3 coding sequence is TGTGCCTGGAGTGTACTTTACTATGGCTACACCTTC.

J is TRBJ1-2 and V is TRBV5-1; perhaps TRBD1 as D (5 bases). This CDR3 spans 14 amino acids. V gave up 0 bases and J gave up 4 bases, with 10 bases separating them. The germline CDR1 and CDR2 sequences are SGHRS and YFSETQ. The CDR3 coding sequence is TGCGCCAGCAGCTTGGGCGGGGGAGGCTATGGCTACACCTTC. Protein: CASSLGGGGYGYTF. The full variable domain, its missing parts supplied by reference TRBV5-1 and TRBJ1-2, is KAGVTQTPRYLIKTRGQQVTLSCSPISGHRSVSWYQQTPGQGLQFLFEYFSETQRNKGNFPGRFSGRQFSNSRSEMNVSTLELGDSALYLCASSLGGGGYGYTFGSGTRLTVV.

The chain combines TRBV4-1 with TRBJ1-4; 10 nucleotides match TRBD1. Germline CDR1 MGHRA, CDR2 YSYEKL. The CDR3 contains 14 residues. With 8 bases clipped from V and 7 bases from J, the junction kept 7 bases outside the gene matches. The DNA for the CDR3 is TGCGCCAGCTCACCGGGACAGGGGACTGAAAAACTGTTTTTT. Residues: CASSPGQGTEKLFF.

The V and J genes are TRBV5-4 and TRBJ2-7; 8 bases fit TRBD1. The germline V gene encodes CDR1 SGHNT and CDR2 YYREEE (reference sequence). J lost 6 bases, V lost 0 bases, and 8 bases had no gene match. This CDR3 has 15 residues. The CDR3 DNA follows: TGTGCCAGCAGCTTGGTGGGGCAGGGGGCCGGCGAGCAGTACTTC. It encodes CASSLVGQGAGEQYF.

Only a few counts were recorded for this clone. This chain connects TRBV24-1 to TRBJ1-5, with 7 bases that match TRBD1. J lost 5 bases, V lost 5 bases, and 5 bases had no gene match. Germline V gene sequence: CDR1 KGHDR, CDR2 SFDVKD. The CDR3 runs 14 residues. CDR3 DNA sequence: TGTGCCACCAGTGGACAGGGAAATTATCAGCCCCAGCATTTT. This gives the protein CATSGQGNYQPQHF.

The gene calls are TRBV7-2 and TRBJ1-1; D possibly corresponds to TRBD1 (5 bases). Deletions cut 3 bases from V and 4 bases from J, with 15 bases between. Germline V lookup: CDR1 SGHTA, CDR2 FQGNSA. The CDR3 covers 15 residues. This CDR3 is CASSFAPGRGTEAFF. Here the CDR3 DNA reads TGTGCCAGCAGCTTCGCCCCGGGGCGGGGCACTGAAGCTTTCTTT. The whole variable domain, remainder taken from reference TRBV7-2 and TRBJ1-1, is GAGVSQSPSNKVTEKGKDVELRCDPISGHTALYWYRQSLGQGLEFLIYFQGNSAPDKSGLPSDRFSAERTGGSVSTLTIQRTQQEDSAVYLCASSFAPGRGTEAFFGQGTRLTVV.

V gene TRBV2 combines with J gene TRBJ1-3; D is undetermined. Germline values: CDR1 SNHLY, CDR2 FYNNEI. The CDR3 has 12 residues. V gave up 6 bases and J gave up 2 bases, with 5 bases separating them. The CDR3 nucleotides read TGTGCCAGCAGGGGAGCTGGAAACACCATATATTTT. Amino acid sequence: CASRGAGNTIYF.

The rearrangement joins TRBV6-2 or TRBV6-3 to TRBJ1-1; 8 positions match TRBD1. The CDR3 has 14 residues. V shed 6 bases and J 3 bases; nucleotides not matched to a gene: 6. Looked up from germline, CDR1 is MNHEY and CDR2 is SVGEGT. For the CDR3, the DNA is TGTGCCAGCAGCAAAACAGGGGGGTACACTGAAGCTTTCTTT. It yields the protein CASSKTGGYTEAFF.

This chain uses TRBV7-2 with TRBJ1-5; 7 bases are shared with TRBD1. V shed 7 bases, J shed 4 bases, and the junction held 10 bases outside the gene matches. From germline, CDR1 is SGHTA and CDR2 FQGNSA. The CDR3 loop spans 15 amino acids. The CDR3 sequence: CASTHSAGGNQPQHF. CDR3 bases: TGTGCCAGCACCCATTCGGCAGGGGGTAATCAGCCCCAGCATTTT.

This clone occurred a few times. The V gene is TRBV9, the J gene TRBJ1-5, with D maybe TRBD1 (6 bases). Germline V gene sequence: CDR1 SGDLS, CDR2 YYNGEE. This CDR3 has 15 amino acids. V gave up 5 bases and J gave up 2 bases, with 14 bases separating them. This chain's CDR3 is CASRKGGAGNQPQHF. CDR3 nucleotide sequence: TGTGCCAGCAGAAAAGGGGGGGCGGGCAATCAGCCCCAGCATTTT.

The CDR3 region has the DNA TGTGCCAGCAGTCGACAGGGGGGGCCAGCTTTCTTT. The encoded protein is CASSRQGGPAFF. The rearrangement joins TRBV7-2 to TRBJ1-1, with 9 bases lining up with TRBD1. Germline CDR1 reads SGHTA; CDR2 reads FQGNSA. The CDR3 length is 12 residues. V dropped 6 bases and J dropped 10; count of bases not matched to a gene: 6.